This passage covers 27 T cell receptor beta chains from one sample sequenced in a study of identifying expanded T cells in peripheral blood. The repertoire was sequenced with immunoSEQ multiplex PCR; TCRdb's copy has only in-frame clones and lacks some. The sample holds more than 45,000 clones, approximately 89% seen once. The source material was blood. All receptors derive from a person aged 18 to 75 in good health.

The chain carries TRBV19 and TRBJ1-4; D not resolved. V shed 3 bases and J shed 4 bases, with 15 bases lying between them. This CDR3 contains 16 residues. From germline, CDR1 is LNHDA and CDR2 SQIVND (reference sequence). The CDR3, as DNA: TGTGCCAGTAGTATGAGGTTCGAGGCATTTAATGAAAAACTGTTTTTT. Protein sequence: CASSMRFEAFNEKLFF.

The chain recombines TRBV5-4 with TRBJ2-5; the D is unclear. The length of the CDR3 is 11 residues. V shed 4 bases and J shed 5 bases, with 6 bases lying between them. Germline V gives CDR1 SGHNT, CDR2 YYREEE (reference sequence). CDR3 residues: CASSVRETQYF. The CDR3 DNA is TGTGCCAGCAGCGTCCGGGAGACCCAGTACTTC.

The chain recombines TRBV7-3 with TRBJ2-7; D might be TRBD2 (5 bases). V was trimmed by 1 base and J by 7 bases, leaving 14 bases between them. CDR3 length equals 14 residues. Per germline, CDR1 SGHTA and CDR2 FQGTGA. CDR3 in DNA: TGTGCCAGCAGCTTAAGGATGGACTCGGCGGAGCAGTACTTC. This encodes CASSLRMDSAEQYF.

CDR3 residues: CASSLPSRNEAFF. The CDR3 coding sequence is TGTGCCAGCAGTTTACCTTCCCGCAATGAAGCTTTCTTT. The V gene is TRBV28, the J gene TRBJ1-1; D ambiguous. The germline V and J ends were trimmed by 2 bases and 7 bases, with 11 bases remaining between them. Per the germline V gene, CDR1 is MDHEN and CDR2 is SYDVKM. The CDR3 length is 13 residues. Supplemented by reference TRBV28 and TRBJ1-1, the full variable domain reads DVKVTQSSRYLVKRTGEKVFLECVQDMDHENMFWYRQDPGLGLRLIYFSYDVKMKEKGDIPEGYSVSREKKERFSLILESASTNQTSMYLCASSLPSRNEAFFGQGTRLTVV.

The chain links TRBV6-9 to TRBJ2-4; TRBD1 or TRBD2 may be the D gene (5 bases each). Trimming took 2 bases from V and 6 from J, leaving 17 bases between them. This CDR3 comprises 16 residues. Germline assignment: CDR1 MNHGY and CDR2 SVAAGI. The CDR3 sequence: CASSYLTRAGGNIQYF. The CDR3 bases are TGTGCCAGCAGTTATCTAACCAGGGCTGGGGGAAACATTCAGTACTTC.

The chain combines TRBV5-6 with TRBJ2-1; 11 positions agree with TRBD2. V trimming: 4 bases; J trimming: 9 bases; junction bases outside the gene matches: 9. Germline CDR1 and CDR2: SGHDT and YYEEEE. CDR3 length: 15 residues. The CDR3 is CASSHSGLAGGEQFF. The CDR3 DNA follows: TGTGCCAGCAGCCACTCTGGGCTAGCGGGAGGTGAGCAGTTCTTC.

The chain is built from TRBV5-1 and TRBJ1-4, with D perhaps matching TRBD1 (5 bases). V lost 0 bases and J lost 5, with 11 bases in between. The CDR3 covers 15 residues. Germline loops: CDR1 SGHRS, CDR2 YFSETQ. CDR3 protein: CASSLDGTYNEKLFF. In DNA form, the CDR3 reads TGCGCCAGCAGCTTGGACGGGACCTACAATGAAAAACTGTTTTTT.

The rearrangement joins TRBV30 to TRBJ1-4, with 9 bases fitting TRBD1. This CDR3 contains 16 residues. V was clipped by 3 bases and J by 2 bases; unmatched bases: 7. Per germline, CDR1 GTSNPN and CDR2 SVGIG (reference sequence). The DNA of the CDR3 is TGTGCCTGGAGAAACAGGGGGCGAGAGACTAATGAAAAACTGTTTTTT. Translated, it gives CAWRNRGRETNEKLFF.

The rearrangement uses TRBV6-6 and TRBJ2-1; tentative D call: TRBD1 (5 bases). The CDR3 covers 14 residues. Trimming pared 2 bases from V and 8 bases from J, leaving 13 bases between. Per the germline V gene, CDR1 is MNHNY and CDR2 is SVGAGI (reference sequence). The CDR3 loop is CASSYTQGIYEQFF. CDR3 coding DNA: TGTGCCAGCAGTTACACCCAGGGAATCTATGAGCAGTTCTTC.

This chain joins TRBV5-6 and TRBJ2-6; no clear D. Trimming removed 2 bases at V and 1 base at J, with 1 base between. Germline V CDR1 and CDR2: SGHDT, YYEEEE. The CDR3 is 13 residues long. The CDR3 coding sequence is TGTGCCAGCAGCTTATCTGGGGCCAACGTCCTGACTTTC. This gives the protein CASSLSGANVLTF.

The J gene is TRBJ2-3, the V gene TRBV14; the D is unclear. Trimming removed 2 bases from V and 3 bases from J, with 6 bases in between. Germline V gene lookup returns CDR1 SGHDN and CDR2 FVKESK. The length of the CDR3 is 13 residues. The CDR3 DNA is TGTGCCAGCAGCCAACGATGGACAGATACGCAGTATTTT. It specifies CASSQRWTDTQYF.

CDR3 region: CASSLLRGAYNEQFF. The DNA of the CDR3 is TGTGCCAGCAGCTTACTTCGGGGCGCATACAATGAGCAGTTCTTC. This chain connects TRBV11-2 to TRBJ2-1; TRBD1 or TRBD2 may be the D gene (5 bases each). The germline CDR1 and CDR2 sequences are SGHAT and FQNNGV. There are 15 residues in the CDR3. Trimming cost V 2 bases and J 4 bases, with 12 bases left between them.

V is TRBV5-4 and J is TRBJ2-3; tentatively, D is TRBD1 (6 bases). This CDR3 is built from 15 residues. Germline V gene sequence: CDR1 SGHNT, CDR2 YYREEE (reference sequence). V was pared by 0 bases and J by 0 bases, with 8 bases between. The CDR3 loop is CASSLVGASTDTQYF. CDR3 sequence (DNA): TGTGCCAGCAGCTTGGTGGGGGCTAGCACAGATACGCAGTATTTT.

The rearrangement links TRBV5-4 to TRBJ2-5, with D perhaps being TRBD1 or TRBD2 (5 bases each). With 6 bases removed from V and 5 bases from J, the gap between germline ends came to 17 bases. Germline loops: CDR1 SGHNT, CDR2 YYREEE (reference sequence). This CDR3 contains 14 residues. CDR3: CASKVQGWGETQYF. The CDR3 nucleotides read TGTGCCAGCAAAGTTCAGGGTTGGGGGGAGACCCAGTACTTC.

V usage is TRBV12-5 and J usage is TRBJ1-2, with TRBD1 matching 8 bases. V was clipped by 7 bases and J by 3 bases; unmatched bases: 10. This CDR3 spans 15 amino acids. Per the germline V gene, CDR1 is LGHNT and CDR2 is FRNRAP. CDR3 amino acids: CASEGRGRGDYGYTF. For the CDR3, the DNA is TGTGCTAGTGAGGGCAGGGGGCGGGGAGACTATGGCTACACCTTC.

CDR3: CAPRLGRREDYEQYF. CDR3 nucleotide sequence: TGCGCCCCCAGACTAGGCAGGAGGGAAGACTACGAGCAGTACTTC. V and J are TRBV10-1 and TRBJ2-7, with D possibly matching TRBD2 (6 bases). The CDR3 runs to 15 residues. Trimming stripped 11 bases from V and 3 bases from J, with 23 bases between. The germline V gene has CDR1 WNHNN and CDR2 SYGVQD (reference sequence).

The chain couples TRBV2 to TRBJ2-2, with no clear D. The CDR3 runs to 14 residues. Trimming pared 6 bases from V and 6 bases from J, leaving 14 bases between. Germline CDR1 SNHLY, CDR2 FYNNEI. The CDR3 nucleotides are TGTGCCAGCAGGGGCTTGGTCGGTGCCGGGGAGCTGTTTTTT. It is translated as CASRGLVGAGELFF.

The chain carries TRBV7-2 and TRBJ2-7, with D possibly matching TRBD2 (6 bases). Germline V gene sequence: CDR1 SGHTA, CDR2 FQGNSA. V lost 2 bases, J lost 5 bases, and 10 bases lay in between. CDR3 length equals 13 residues. CDR3 amino acids: CASSLTRGDEQYF. In nucleotides, the CDR3 is TGTGCCAGCAGCTTAACTCGCGGGGACGAGCAGTACTTC.

The chain links TRBV6-1 to TRBJ2-7; possibly TRBD1 or TRBD2 for D (6 bases each). Germline V gene lookup returns CDR1 MNHNS and CDR2 SASEGT. The CDR3 has 15 amino acids. Trimming removed 7 bases from V and 5 bases from J, with 21 bases in between. This chain's CDR3 is CASTSRRGPGNEQYF. The DNA of the CDR3 is TGTGCCAGCACGTCCCGACGGGGGCCCGGGAACGAGCAGTACTTC.

V gene TRBV2 combines with J gene TRBJ2-1, with a tentative D call TRBD2 (5 bases). The CDR3 extends over 13 amino acids. CDR1 is SNHLY and CDR2 is FYNNEI in the germline V gene. Trimming stripped 2 bases from V and 9 bases from J, with 11 bases between. In nucleotides, the CDR3 is TGTGCCAGCAGTGAACTGACTACTTTTGAGCAGTTCTTC. This gives the protein CASSELTTFEQFF. Drawing the rest from reference TRBV2 and TRBJ2-1, the complete variable domain is EPEVTQTPSHQVTQMGQEVILRCVPISNHLYFYWYRQILGQKVEFLVSFYNNEISEKSEIFDDQFSVERPDGSNFTLKIRSTKLEDSAMYFCASSELTTFEQFFGPGTRLTVL.

The rearrangement uses TRBV7-2 and TRBJ2-7; D may match TRBD1 or TRBD2 (5 bases each). The CDR3 is 15 residues long. CDR1 and CDR2 (germline): SGHTA, FQGNSA. The ends were cut back, 4 bases at V and 2 bases at J, with 15 bases in the middle. This chain's CDR3 is CASSSKPGTPYEQYF. CDR3 coding DNA: TGTGCCAGCAGCTCGAAACCCGGGACCCCCTACGAGCAGTACTTC.

The V gene is TRBV11-3, the J gene TRBJ2-3; D is undetermined. V lost 1 base and J 0 bases, leaving 5 bases between the germline ends. From germline, CDR1 is SGHNT and CDR2 YENEEA. The CDR3 is 14 amino acids. CDR3: CASSLGRSTDTQYF. The CDR3 DNA follows: TGTGCCAGCAGCTTAGGGCGAAGCACAGATACGCAGTATTTT. Using reference TRBV11-3 and TRBJ2-3 for the parts outside the CDR3, the full variable domain is EAGVVQSPRYKIIEKKQPVAFWCNPISGHNTLYWYLQNLGQGPELLIRYENEEAVDDSQLPKDRFSAERLKGVDSTLKIQPAELGDSAVYLCASSLGRSTDTQYFGPGTRLTVL.

The chain joins TRBV7-2 to TRBJ1-1, with D perhaps TRBD1 (6 bases). Germline CDR1 reads SGHTA; CDR2 reads FQGNSA. The length of the CDR3 is 14 residues. The ends were cut back, 3 bases at V and 5 bases at J, with 13 bases in the middle. CDR3 region: CASSLGALGTEAFF. In DNA form, the CDR3 reads TGTGCCAGCAGCTTGGGGGCTTTGGGAACTGAAGCTTTCTTT.

This clone was counted only a few times. The CDR3, as DNA: TGTGCCAGCGTCCTTGTACCCGGGGAGCTGTTTTTT. Its translation is CASVLVPGELFF. The rearrangement links TRBV2 to TRBJ2-2; D remains ambiguous. Germline V gene data show CDR1 as SNHLY and CDR2 as FYNNEI. With 8 bases removed from V and 6 bases from J, the gap between germline ends came to 10 bases. CDR3 length: 12 residues.

The V call is TRBV4-1, the J call TRBJ2-4; maybe TRBD2 (5 bases). Germline V gene data show CDR1 as MGHRA and CDR2 as YSYEKL. CDR3 length: 17 amino acids. V lost 2 bases to trimming and J lost 2 bases, with 16 bases between them. The CDR3 sequence: CASSQRKRERTKNIQYF. In DNA, the CDR3 is TGCGCCAGCAGCCAAAGGAAACGGGAAAGGACCAAAAACATTCAGTACTTC.

V gene TRBV6-5 combines with J gene TRBJ1-1; D not resolved. The CDR3 length is 13 residues. V lost 7 bases to trimming and J lost 0 bases, with 9 bases between them. Germline values: CDR1 MNHEY, CDR2 SVGAGI. CDR3 protein: CASTRGLNTEAFF. CDR3 DNA: TGTGCCAGCACACGCGGCTTGAACACTGAAGCTTTCTTT.

The genes are TRBV7-8 and TRBJ1-5; D may be TRBD1 (6 bases). Germline-derived CDR1 and CDR2 are SGHVS and FQNEAQ. The CDR3 length is 16 residues. V lost 1 base to trimming and J lost 6 bases, with 16 bases between them. Written as DNA, the CDR3 is TGTGCCAGCAGCTTAGTTGGGGGGGCGGGCATTCAGCCCCAGCATTTT. This sequence encodes CASSLVGGAGIQPQHF.